What follows is one T cell receptor (beta chain) and its context. A quantity of about 0.5 to 1 ug RNA underwent reverse transcription using random hexamers. With immunoSEQ multiplex PCR, TCR beta CDR3 was amplified across 54 Vbeta and 13 Jbeta. TCRdb processed the immunoSEQ multiplex PCR reads anew with MiXCR; each CDR3 protein has one entry. The sample holds about 190,000 distinct CDR3 sequences; under 97% are singletons and the top ten take approximately 0.098%. The source of the sample is a study of CD8 T cells in Susac syndrome. V lost 7 bases and J 3 bases, leaving 16 bases between the germline ends. CDR1 and CDR2 from the germline V gene are MNHNY and SVGAGI (reference sequence). The CDR3 runs to 14 residues. TCR beta sequences were obtained from blood CD8+ and CD4+ T cells. Negative isolation yielded CD8+ and CD4+ T cells; FACS enriched TEMRA cells.

This clonotype was sampled from a human donor with Susac syndrome. Sequencing input: CD4+ T cells from PBMCs. The rearrangement uses TRBV6-6 and TRBJ2-7, with TRBD2 as a possible D gene (5 bases). The CDR3 sequence: CASTGDYSYYEQYF. The CDR3 nucleotides read TGTGCCAGCACTGGAGACTACTCGTACTACGAGCAGTACTTC.